This passage covers 16 T cell receptor beta chains from one sample sequenced in a study of low-dose radiotherapy and immunotherapy resistance in tumors. Priming of first-strand cDNA relied on TRAV- and TRBV-specific primers (covering alpha and beta chains). TCRs underwent 15 to 20 PCR cycles of amplification with a constant-region primer and V-primer adapter. TCRdb reanalysed the reads using MiXCR and keeps one entry per CDR3 protein. The data contain nearly 7,500 distinct CDR3 sequences, approximately 80% of them singletons. The receptor set was obtained from a human donor with advanced metastatic prostate, ovarian, gallbladder or colorectal cancer (not recorded which). This table probably holds off-target reads from a library built for another chain.

The genes are TRBV2 and TRBJ2-7; D might be TRBD1 or TRBD2, each matching 5 bases. Germline loops: CDR1 SNHLY, CDR2 FYNNEI. CDR3 length: 16 residues. V was clipped by 3 bases and J by 4 bases, with 19 bases between them. CDR3 nucleotides: TGTGCCAGCAGTGAGGGCTCCCCGGGGCTAAGTTACGAGCAGTACTTC. Protein sequence: CASSEGSPGLSYEQYF.

Only one count was recorded for this clonotype. This rearrangement joins TRBV20-1 to TRBJ1-6; D is unclear. This CDR3 is 16 amino acids long. CDR1 and CDR2 (germline): DFQATT, SNEGSKA (reference sequence). V lost 1 base, J lost 0 bases, and 10 bases lay in between. Written as DNA, the CDR3 is TGCAGTGCTAGAGTGTCGCAGAGCTCCTATAATTCACCCCTCCACTTT. Its translation: CSARVSQSSYNSPLHF.

This clonotype was recorded a few times. This sequence joins TRBV13 and TRBJ2-3; TRBD1 is a possible D gene (6 bases). The V and J ends lost 2 bases and 6 bases respectively, with 6 bases between them. Germline lookup yields CDR1 PRHDT and CDR2 FYEKMQ (reference sequence). The CDR3 spans 12 residues. The CDR3 loop reads CASSLQGDTQYF. The CDR3 coding sequence is TGTGCCAGCAGCTTACAGGGGGATACGCAGTATTTT.

The gene calls are TRBV11-2 and TRBJ1-2; D is unresolved. The CDR3 consists of 15 residues. CDR1 is SGHAT and CDR2 is FQNNGV in the germline V gene. Trimming pared 0 bases from V and 5 bases from J, leaving 13 bases between. The CDR3 nucleotides read TGTGCCAGCAGCTTAGATATAGGGTCTACGTATGGCTACACCTTC. Protein: CASSLDIGSTYGYTF.

CDR3 coding DNA: TGCAGCGTTGAAGATCAAAAGGGCCGAATCGGGGAGCTGTTTTTT. It yields the protein CSVEDQKGRIGELFF. The J gene is TRBJ2-2, the V gene TRBV29-1; no clear D gene. This CDR3 contains 15 residues. Trimming removed 0 bases at V and 7 bases at J, with 15 bases between. CDR1 SQVTM and CDR2 ANQGSEA come from the germline V gene.

This chain links TRBV18 with TRBJ1-1, with D hard to call. The V gene lost 5 bases and the J gene lost 11 bases, with 18 bases spanning the gap. The germline gives CDR1 KGHSH, CDR2 LQKENI. The CDR3 has 13 residues. The CDR3: CASSGDKLLEAFF. The CDR3 bases are TGTGCCAGCTCAGGGGATAAGCTTCTAGAGGCTTTCTTT.

The chain carries TRBV27 and TRBJ2-3, with D unclear. Germline CDR1 is MNHEY and CDR2 is SMNVEV (reference sequence). The CDR3 spans 13 residues. The V and J ends lost 10 bases and 6 bases respectively, with 17 bases between them. CDR3 sequence: CATRLALMDTQYF. CDR3 nucleotide sequence: TGTGCCACCAGGTTGGCCCTTATGGATACGCAGTATTTT.

V and J are TRBV11-2 and TRBJ2-5; TRBD2 aligns across 11 bases. The J segment lost 0 bases and the V segment lost 5 bases, leaving 5 bases of the junction unmatched. Germline V lookup: CDR1 SGHAT, CDR2 FQNNGV. The CDR3 sequence is 16 residues long. The CDR3 bases are TGTGCCAGCAGCGGCGGGACTAGCGGCTACCAAGAGACCCAGTACTTC. This translates into CASSGGTSGYQETQYF. The variable domain in full, with the rest retrieved from reference TRBV11-2 and TRBJ2-5, is EAGVAQSPRYKIIEKRQSVAFWCNPISGHATLYWYQQILGQGPKLLIQFQNNGVVDDSQLPKDRFSAERLKGVDSTLKIQPAKLEDSAVYLCASSGGTSGYQETQYFGPGTRLLVL.

The genes are TRBV5-6 and TRBJ2-1, with TRBD1 identical over 8 bases. In germline, CDR1 is SGHDT, CDR2 YYEEEE. The ends lost 6 bases at V and 8 bases at J; junction bases unmatched: 4. The CDR3 totals 12 residues. The CDR3 sequence is CASKWTGYEQFF. The CDR3 bases are TGTGCCAGCAAGTGGACAGGGTATGAGCAGTTCTTC.

V gene TRBV6-2 or TRBV6-3 combines with J gene TRBJ1-3, with no clear D. The germline CDR1 and CDR2 sequences are MNHEY and SVGEGT. This CDR3 is 17 amino acids long. The V end lost 7 bases, the J end lost 4 bases, and 23 bases lay between the germline ends. The CDR3 coding sequence is TGTGCCAGCACCTCCCTCAGCTCCCCGCCGGGCGGAAACACCATATATTTT. It translates to CASTSLSSPPGGNTIYF.

V usage is TRBV29-1 and J usage is TRBJ1-2, with D unresolved. V was clipped by 3 bases and J by 4 bases, with 12 bases between them. Germline values: CDR1 SQVTM, CDR2 ANQGSEA. This CDR3 contains 13 residues. CDR3 bases: TGCAGCGTTGATGAACCCGGAACCTATGGCTACACCTTC. Its translation: CSVDEPGTYGYTF.

This chain uses TRBV2 with TRBJ2-1; D not certain. V shed 1 base and J shed 10 bases, with 11 bases lying between them. Germline CDR1 reads SNHLY; CDR2 reads FYNNEI. The CDR3 has 13 amino acids. Here the CDR3 reads CASSEGASLEQFF. The CDR3 DNA is TGTGCCAGCAGTGAAGGGGCCTCGTTGGAGCAGTTCTTC. The full variable domain, completed using reference TRBV2 and TRBJ2-1, is EPEVTQTPSHQVTQMGQEVILRCVPISNHLYFYWYRQILGQKVEFLVSFYNNEISEKSEIFDDQFSVERPDGSNFTLKIRSTKLEDSAMYFCASSEGASLEQFFGPGTRLTVL.

The chain couples TRBV2 to TRBJ2-5, with a tentative D call TRBD1 (6 bases). V was clipped by 7 bases and J by 2 bases, with 14 bases between them. This CDR3 is built from 14 residues. CDR1 is SNHLY and CDR2 is FYNNEI in the germline V gene. The CDR3 DNA reads as TGTGCCAGCAAGGCCTGGACAGAACAAGAGACCCAGTACTTC. Translation: CASKAWTEQETQYF.

The chain couples TRBV5-1 to TRBJ1-1; D gene uncertain. The germline V and J ends were trimmed by 6 bases and 3 bases, with 9 bases remaining between them. The CDR3 totals 12 residues. Germline CDR1 reads SGHRS; CDR2 reads YFSETQ. The DNA of the CDR3 is TGCGCCAGCACCGGGCTAGACACTGAAGCTTTCTTT. This encodes CASTGLDTEAFF.

This chain connects TRBV5-4 to TRBJ2-3; unclear D gene. The ends were cut back, 4 bases at V and 0 bases at J, with 15 bases in the middle. Germline CDR1 reads SGHNT; CDR2 reads YYREEE (reference sequence). This CDR3 has 16 amino acids. CDR3 in amino acids: CASSPGGETSTDTQYF. CDR3 DNA: TGTGCCAGCAGCCCGGGTGGCGAGACCAGCACAGATACGCAGTATTTT.

A remark on this clonotype: The junction differs from germline at one of its ends, possibly a read error. The chain is built from TRBV6-2 or TRBV6-3 and TRBJ2-3, with D tentatively TRBD2 (5 bases). The germline gives CDR1 MNHEY, CDR2 SVGEGT. The CDR3 totals 15 residues. The CDR3 nucleotides read TGTGCCAGCAGTGACTCGGGGTCTAGCACAGATACGCAGTATTTT. Its translation: CASSDSGSSTDTQYF.